Detailed here is one TCR beta chain. Its antigen is not known. This CDR3 comprises 14 residues. Trimming left V 2 bases short and J 9 bases short, with 14 bases between. These data come from a study of CD8 T cells in ankylosing spondylitis. Overall study findings and caveats: The disease-linked clones had a CD8+ phenotype and low blood frequencies. A TCR beta motif of 7 or 8 highly homologous variants appeared characteristic of ankylosing spondylitis blood.

One entry per CDR3 protein results from TCRdb running MiXCR on the 5' RACE reads. The sample holds 200,000 or so distinct CDR3 sequences, roughly 26% seen once. J is TRBJ2-4 and V is TRBV23-1; D gene unclear. TRBV23-1 is reported as an ORF; its role is uncertain. This clonotype originated in a male donor with ankylosing spondylitis or in good health (not recorded which). The sequenced sample was blood, either unsorted or a sorted T cell fraction (not recorded which). The CDR3 DNA reads as TGCGCCAGCAGTCAACAGAGATCGAATGGCATTCAGTACTTC. Encoded protein: CASSQQRSNGIQYF.